Each of the 10 T cell receptor beta chains below was sequenced from the same sample in a study of blood T cell repertoires in COVID-19. Data came from immunoSEQ multiplex PCR; TCRdb stores just in-frame clones and leaves some out. The data contain 30,000 to 35,000 clones, 93% of them seen just once; the ten biggest clones take up more than 4.5%. The source material was peripheral blood. The receptors stem from a human donor in a cohort sampled during active COVID-19.

This chain links TRBV4-1 with TRBJ2-1; the match to TRBD2 covers 8 bases. This CDR3 region has 14 residues. V was clipped by 6 bases and J by 5 bases; unmatched bases: 6. Germline V gives CDR1 MGHRA, CDR2 YSYEKL. CDR3 DNA sequence: TGCGCCAGCAGGCGACGGGAGGGAAACAATGAGCAGTTCTTC. Its translation is CASRRREGNNEQFF.

J is TRBJ2-7 and V is TRBV27, with D possibly matching TRBD2 (5 bases). Germline V CDR1 and CDR2: MNHEY, SMNVEV (reference sequence). The V end was cut by 6 bases, the J end by 1 base, with 13 bases between. CDR3 length: 14 amino acids. Here the CDR3 reads CASSQKGGSYEQYF. In DNA form, the CDR3 reads TGTGCCAGCAGCCAAAAAGGAGGTTCCTACGAGCAGTACTTC.

This clone was seen only once. The chain joins TRBV5-1 to TRBJ2-2; the D is unclear. The germline V gene has CDR1 SGHRS and CDR2 YFSETQ. This CDR3 comprises 14 residues. V lost 2 bases, J lost 8 bases, and 13 bases lay in between. The CDR3 DNA reads TGCGCCAGCAGCTTTGGGCCGTTCCAGGGGGAGCTGTTTTTT. Translation gives CASSFGPFQGELFF.

The V and J genes are TRBV27 and TRBJ1-5; 7 bases line up with TRBD1. The V gene end was trimmed by 8 bases and the J gene end by 7 bases; junction bases not matched to a gene: 14. Germline values: CDR1 MNHEY, CDR2 SMNVEV (reference sequence). CDR3 size: 15 residues. CDR3 nucleotide sequence: TGTGCCAGCGGAGAGCCAGGGGGAATTAGGCAGCCCCAGCATTTT. Protein product: CASGEPGGIRQPQHF.

The chain combines TRBV5-1 with TRBJ2-5, with 7 bases lining up with TRBD2. J was trimmed by 2 bases and V by 0 bases; bases with no gene match: 10. CDR3 length equals 17 residues. Per germline, CDR1 SGHRS and CDR2 YFSETQ. The CDR3 sequence: CASSLEPQTGGQETQYF. In nucleotides, the CDR3 is TGCGCCAGCAGCTTGGAGCCACAGACGGGAGGACAAGAGACCCAGTACTTC.

The chain is built from TRBV28 and TRBJ1-2; TRBD1 is a possible D gene (5 bases). V lost 4 bases and J 5 bases, leaving 23 bases between the germline ends. CDR3 length: 17 residues. Germline CDR1 is MDHEN and CDR2 is SYDVKM. The DNA of the CDR3 is TGTGCCAGCAGTTCCTACCCGGGGGACGCGATTCGGTATGGCTACACCTTC. This encodes CASSSYPGDAIRYGYTF.

The V and J genes are TRBV4-1 and TRBJ2-1; D is unclear. V lost 4 bases to trimming and J lost 5 bases, with 12 bases between them. Germline-derived CDR1 and CDR2 are MGHRA and YSYEKL. This CDR3 region has 14 residues. CDR3 amino acids: CASSRYPFDNEQFF. In DNA, the CDR3 is TGCGCCAGCAGCCGCTATCCGTTCGACAATGAGCAGTTCTTC.

The V and J genes are TRBV15 and TRBJ2-1, with TRBD1 as a possible D gene (5 bases). V shed 1 base and J shed 0 bases, with 10 bases lying between them. The CDR3 covers 16 residues. From germline, CDR1 is LNHNV and CDR2 YYDKDF (reference sequence). CDR3 region: CATSRGRVGSYNEQFF. The DNA for the CDR3 is TGTGCCACCAGCAGAGGCAGGGTGGGCTCCTACAATGAGCAGTTCTTC.

This sequence joins TRBV7-9 and TRBJ1-3; tentative D call: TRBD1 (6 bases). CDR1 and CDR2 (germline): SEHNR, FQNEAQ (reference sequence). This CDR3 comprises 18 residues. With 5 bases removed from V and 0 bases from J, the gap between germline ends came to 20 bases. The CDR3 here is CASSPRPIGTSSGNTIYF. The CDR3 bases are TGTGCCAGCAGCCCCAGACCCATAGGGACATCCTCTGGAAACACCATATATTTT.

The chain carries TRBV7-2 and TRBJ1-5, with D perhaps matching TRBD1 (6 bases). Germline assignment: CDR1 SGHTA and CDR2 FQGNSA. The length of the CDR3 is 15 residues. Trimming pared 1 base from V and 5 bases from J, leaving 12 bases between. The CDR3 region has the DNA TGTGCCAGCAGCTTAGTGCGGGGGGCATATCAGCCCCAGCATTTT. It encodes CASSLVRGAYQPQHF.